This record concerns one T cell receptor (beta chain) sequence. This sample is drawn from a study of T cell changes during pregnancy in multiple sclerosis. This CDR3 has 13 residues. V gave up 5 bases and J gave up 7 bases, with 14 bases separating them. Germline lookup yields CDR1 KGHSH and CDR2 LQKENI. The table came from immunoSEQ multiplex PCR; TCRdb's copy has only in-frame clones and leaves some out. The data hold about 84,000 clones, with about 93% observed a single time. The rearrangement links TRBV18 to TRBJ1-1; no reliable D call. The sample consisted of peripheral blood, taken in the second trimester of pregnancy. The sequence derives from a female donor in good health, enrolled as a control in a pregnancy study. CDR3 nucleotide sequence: TGTGCCAGCTCAAAAAACGAGGCAATTGAAGCTTTCTTT. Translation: CASSKNEAIEAFF.